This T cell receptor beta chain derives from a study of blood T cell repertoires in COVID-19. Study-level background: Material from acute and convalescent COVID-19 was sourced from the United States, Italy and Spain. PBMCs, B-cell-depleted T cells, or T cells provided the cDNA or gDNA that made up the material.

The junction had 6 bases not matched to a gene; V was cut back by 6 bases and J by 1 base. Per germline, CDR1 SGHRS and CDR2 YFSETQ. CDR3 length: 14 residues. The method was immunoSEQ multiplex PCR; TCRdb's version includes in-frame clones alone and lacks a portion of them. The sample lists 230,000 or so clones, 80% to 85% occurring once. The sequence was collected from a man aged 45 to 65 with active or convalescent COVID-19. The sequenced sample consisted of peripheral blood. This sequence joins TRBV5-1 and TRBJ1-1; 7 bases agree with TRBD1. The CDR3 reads CASKRQGGNTEAFF. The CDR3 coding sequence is TGCGCCAGCAAAAGACAGGGAGGGAACACTGAAGCTTTCTTT.